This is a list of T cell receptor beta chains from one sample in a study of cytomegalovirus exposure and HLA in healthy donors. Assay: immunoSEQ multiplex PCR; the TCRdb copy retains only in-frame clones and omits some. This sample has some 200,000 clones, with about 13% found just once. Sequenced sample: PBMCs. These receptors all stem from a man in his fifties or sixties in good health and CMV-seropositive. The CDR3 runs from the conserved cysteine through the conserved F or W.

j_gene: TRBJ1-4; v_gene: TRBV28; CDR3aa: CASRLRRGYGEKLFF
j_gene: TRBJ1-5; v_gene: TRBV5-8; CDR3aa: CASSLGLGGGYSNQPQHF
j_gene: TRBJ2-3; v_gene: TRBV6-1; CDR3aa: CASSELSRDRGIRGTQYF
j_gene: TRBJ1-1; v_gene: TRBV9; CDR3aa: CASSVEGGKAEAFF
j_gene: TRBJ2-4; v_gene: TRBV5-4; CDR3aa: CASSRDRGKNIQYF
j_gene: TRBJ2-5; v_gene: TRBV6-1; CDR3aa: CASSELSGAIQETQYF
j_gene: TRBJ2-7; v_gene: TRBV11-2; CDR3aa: CASSRRRGVVQYF
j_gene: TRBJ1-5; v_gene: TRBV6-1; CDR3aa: CASSDGQGARQPQHF
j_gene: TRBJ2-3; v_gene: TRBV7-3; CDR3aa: CASSLSGLTDTQYF
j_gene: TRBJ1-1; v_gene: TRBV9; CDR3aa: CASSLQGVDTEAFF
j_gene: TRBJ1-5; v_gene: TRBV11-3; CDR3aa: CASSSDRDDSNQPQHF
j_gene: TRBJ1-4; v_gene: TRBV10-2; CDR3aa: CASRTSNTNEKLFF
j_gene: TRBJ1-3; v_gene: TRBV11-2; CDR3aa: CASSVQGAKGNTIYF
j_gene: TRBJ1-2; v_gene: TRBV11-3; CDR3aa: CASTSGYGYTF
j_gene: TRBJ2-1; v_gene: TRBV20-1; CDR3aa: CSALRQNEQFF
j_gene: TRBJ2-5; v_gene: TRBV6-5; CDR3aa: CASSYGGQETQYF
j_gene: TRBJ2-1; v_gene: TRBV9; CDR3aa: CASSVPASGGAGEQFF
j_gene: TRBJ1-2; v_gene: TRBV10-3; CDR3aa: CAISVRDRDAYGYTF
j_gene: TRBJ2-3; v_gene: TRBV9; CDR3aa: CASSATLDTQYF
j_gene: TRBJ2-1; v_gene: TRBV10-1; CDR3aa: CASSEGGGGPYNEQFF
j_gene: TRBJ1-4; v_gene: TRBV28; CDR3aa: CASSPLGTGGTNEKLFF
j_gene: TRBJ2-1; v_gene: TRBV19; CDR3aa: CASSVRTWGYNEQFF
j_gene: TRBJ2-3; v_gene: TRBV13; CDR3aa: CASSLSGQPGTDTQYF
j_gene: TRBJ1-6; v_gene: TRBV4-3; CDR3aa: CASSQDRGPAGGKRTYNSPLHF
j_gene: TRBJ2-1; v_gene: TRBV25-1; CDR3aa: CASSGTGGFNEQFF
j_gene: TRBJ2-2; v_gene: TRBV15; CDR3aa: CATSRGTGPSAGELFF
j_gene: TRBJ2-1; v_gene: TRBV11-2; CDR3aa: CASGLPTQGGQFF
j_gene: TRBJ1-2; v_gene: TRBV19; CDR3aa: CASSMAVNYGYTF
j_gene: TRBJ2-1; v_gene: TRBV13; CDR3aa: CASNSLRGSSYNEQFF
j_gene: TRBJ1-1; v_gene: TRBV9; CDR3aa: CASSVAPGRDTEAFF
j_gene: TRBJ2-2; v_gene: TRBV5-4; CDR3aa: CASSPRLAGATGELFF
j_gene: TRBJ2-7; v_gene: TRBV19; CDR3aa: CASSQAGPGGGYEQYF
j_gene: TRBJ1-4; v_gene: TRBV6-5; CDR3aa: CASSAGPPGEKLFF
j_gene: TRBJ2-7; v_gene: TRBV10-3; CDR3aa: CAISESNRPPYEQYF
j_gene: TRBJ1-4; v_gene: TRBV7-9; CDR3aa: CASSLGGGEEKLFF
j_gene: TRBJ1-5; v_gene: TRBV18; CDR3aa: CASSPRGTGEAGQPQHF
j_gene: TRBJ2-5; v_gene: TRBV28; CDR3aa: CASSPRRGTQYF
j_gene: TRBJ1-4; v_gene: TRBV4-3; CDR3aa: CASSQGRGQSNEKLFF
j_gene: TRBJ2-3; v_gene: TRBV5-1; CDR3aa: CASSLAGTSGGKDTQYF
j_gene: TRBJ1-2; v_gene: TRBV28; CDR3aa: CASTATGGYNYGYTF
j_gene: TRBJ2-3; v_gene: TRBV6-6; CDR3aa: CASSSTSDTQYF
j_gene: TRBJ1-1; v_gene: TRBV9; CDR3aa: CASSSKGGVTEAFF
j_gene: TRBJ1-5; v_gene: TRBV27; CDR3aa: CASSLNSQGSNQPQHF
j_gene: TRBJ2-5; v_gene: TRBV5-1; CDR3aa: CASSWTTQETQYF
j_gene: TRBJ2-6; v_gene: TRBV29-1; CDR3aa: CSVEEELLTSGANVLTF
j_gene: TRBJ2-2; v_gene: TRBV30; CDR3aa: CAWNRNTGELFF
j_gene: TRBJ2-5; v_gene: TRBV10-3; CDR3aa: CATTQAPAGGQETQYF
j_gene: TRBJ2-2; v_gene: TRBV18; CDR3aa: CASSPKGSNTGELFF
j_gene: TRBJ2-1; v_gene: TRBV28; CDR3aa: CGTSGLNYNEQFF
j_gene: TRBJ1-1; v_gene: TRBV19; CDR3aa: CASSTQLRKTEAFF
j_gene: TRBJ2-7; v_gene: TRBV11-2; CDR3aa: CASSPDSTGLGEQYF